The present T cell receptor (beta chain) was sequenced within a study of blood T cell repertoires in COVID-19. The wider study: Spain, Italy and the United States supplied samples that represented acute and convalescent COVID-19.

Germline CDR1 reads LNHDA; CDR2 reads SQIVND (reference sequence). V trimming: 1 base; J trimming: 7 bases; junction bases outside the gene matches: 8. CDR3 size: 16 residues. Clones were read by immunoSEQ multiplex PCR, and TCRdb kept only the in-frame ones, dropping some. Of 180,000 or so clones detected, about three quarters appear once; the ten largest clones hold 10% to 15%. Seattle participants joined during active infection and were tracked over time. The V and J genes are TRBV19 and TRBJ2-1, with 9 positions matching TRBD1. Material: peripheral blood. This TCR came from a woman at least 80 years old with COVID-19, enrolled during active disease. CDR3 protein: CASSIAGTGSGNEQFF. CDR3 DNA: TGTGCCAGTAGTATAGCCGGGACAGGGTCTGGGAATGAGCAGTTCTTC.